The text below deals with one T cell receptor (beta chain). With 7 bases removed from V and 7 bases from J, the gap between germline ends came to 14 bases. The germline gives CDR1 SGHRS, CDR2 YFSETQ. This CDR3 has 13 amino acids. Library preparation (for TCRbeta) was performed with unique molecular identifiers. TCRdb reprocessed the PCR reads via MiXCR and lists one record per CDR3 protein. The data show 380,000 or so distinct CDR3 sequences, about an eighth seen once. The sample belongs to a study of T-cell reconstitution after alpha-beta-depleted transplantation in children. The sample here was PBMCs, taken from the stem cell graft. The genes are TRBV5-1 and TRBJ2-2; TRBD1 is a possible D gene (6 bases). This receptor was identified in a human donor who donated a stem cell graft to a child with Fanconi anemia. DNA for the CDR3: TGCGCCAGCTCCGACAGGATAGACGGGGAGCTGTTTTTT. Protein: CASSDRIDGELFF.